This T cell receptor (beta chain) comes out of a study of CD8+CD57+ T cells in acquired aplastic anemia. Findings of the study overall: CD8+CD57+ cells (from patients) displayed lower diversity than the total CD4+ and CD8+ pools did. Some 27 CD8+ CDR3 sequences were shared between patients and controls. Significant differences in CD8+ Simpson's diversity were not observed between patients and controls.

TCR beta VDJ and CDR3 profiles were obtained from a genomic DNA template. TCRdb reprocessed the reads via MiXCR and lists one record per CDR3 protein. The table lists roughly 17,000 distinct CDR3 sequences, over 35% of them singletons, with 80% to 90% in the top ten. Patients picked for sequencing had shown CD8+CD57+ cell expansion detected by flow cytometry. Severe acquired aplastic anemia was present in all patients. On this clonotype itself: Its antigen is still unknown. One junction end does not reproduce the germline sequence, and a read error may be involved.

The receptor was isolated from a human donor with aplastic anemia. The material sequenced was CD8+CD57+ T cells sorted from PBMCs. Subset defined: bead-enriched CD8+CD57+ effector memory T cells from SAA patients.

CDR3 coding DNA: TGTGCCGCCAGCAGCGCCGGGACAGGACCCTACGAGCAGTACTTC. Amino acid sequence: CAASSAGTGPYEQYF. The chain combines TRBV15 with TRBJ2-7; TRBD1 aligns across 8 bases. CDR3 size: 15 residues. The germline V gene has CDR1 LNHNV and CDR2 YYDKDF (reference sequence).